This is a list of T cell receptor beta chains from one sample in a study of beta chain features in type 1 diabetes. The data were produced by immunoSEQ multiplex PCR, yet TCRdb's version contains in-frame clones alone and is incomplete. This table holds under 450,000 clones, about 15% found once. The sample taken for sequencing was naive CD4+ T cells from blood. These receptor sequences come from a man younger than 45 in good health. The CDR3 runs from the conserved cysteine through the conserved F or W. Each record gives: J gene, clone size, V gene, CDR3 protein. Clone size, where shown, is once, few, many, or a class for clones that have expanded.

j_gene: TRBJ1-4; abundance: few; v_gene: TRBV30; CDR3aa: CAWSGYPNNEKLFF
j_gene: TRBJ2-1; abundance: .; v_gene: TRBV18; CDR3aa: CASSQSSYNEQFF
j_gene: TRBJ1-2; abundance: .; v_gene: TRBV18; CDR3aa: CASSPSGGDYGYTF
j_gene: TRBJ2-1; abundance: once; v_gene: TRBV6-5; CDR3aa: CASSRSKREGHEQFF
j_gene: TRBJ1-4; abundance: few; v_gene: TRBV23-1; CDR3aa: CASSQSKGNNEKLFF
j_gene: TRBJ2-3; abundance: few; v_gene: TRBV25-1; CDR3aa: CASIEAGASTDTQYF
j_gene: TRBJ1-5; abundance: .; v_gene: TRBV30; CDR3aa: CAWARGHNQPQHF
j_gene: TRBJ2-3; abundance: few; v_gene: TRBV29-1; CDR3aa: CSSLAYSGSTDTQYF
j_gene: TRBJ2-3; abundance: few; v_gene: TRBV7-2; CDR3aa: CASSSRTGSDTQYF
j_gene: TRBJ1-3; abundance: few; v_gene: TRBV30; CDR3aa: CAWSPDSSGNTIYF
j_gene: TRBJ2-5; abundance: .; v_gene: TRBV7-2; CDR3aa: CASSLAGQSQETQYF
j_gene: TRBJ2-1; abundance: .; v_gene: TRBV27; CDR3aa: CASRTVPTSYNEQFF
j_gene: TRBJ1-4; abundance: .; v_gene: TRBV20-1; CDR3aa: CSARVSEKLFF
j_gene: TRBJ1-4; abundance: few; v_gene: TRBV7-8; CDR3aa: CASSSQGGQRSNEKLFF
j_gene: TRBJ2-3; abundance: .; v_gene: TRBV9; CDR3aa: CASSSLAVRTDTQYF
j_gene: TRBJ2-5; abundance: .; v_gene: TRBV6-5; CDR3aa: CASSYSRVQETQYF
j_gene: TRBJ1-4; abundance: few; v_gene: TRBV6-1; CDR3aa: CASNQDGLNEKLFF
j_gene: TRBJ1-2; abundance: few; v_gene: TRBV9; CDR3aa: CASSTRTGPPYGYTF
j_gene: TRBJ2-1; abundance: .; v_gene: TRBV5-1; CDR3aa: CASSLWQGVDEQFF
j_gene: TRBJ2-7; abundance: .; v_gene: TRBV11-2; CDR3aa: CASSFLRERSYEQYF
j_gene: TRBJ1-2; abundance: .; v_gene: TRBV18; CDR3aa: CASSALPRDRGQGGYTF
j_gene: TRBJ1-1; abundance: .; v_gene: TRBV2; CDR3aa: CASSEALRGTEAFF
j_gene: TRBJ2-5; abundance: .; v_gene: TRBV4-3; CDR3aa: CASSQDRAETQYF
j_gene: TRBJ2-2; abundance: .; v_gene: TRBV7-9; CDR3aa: CASSNPYTGELFF
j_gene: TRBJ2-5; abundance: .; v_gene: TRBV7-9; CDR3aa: CASTNGNRRGTQYF
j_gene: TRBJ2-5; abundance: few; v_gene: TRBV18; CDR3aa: CASSPSVWGQETQYF
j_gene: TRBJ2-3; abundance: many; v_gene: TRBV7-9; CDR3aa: CASSDTDTQYF
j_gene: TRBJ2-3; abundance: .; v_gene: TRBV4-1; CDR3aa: CASSQDLTASTDTQYF
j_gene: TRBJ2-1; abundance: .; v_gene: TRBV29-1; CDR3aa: CSVWGLAGGNEQFF
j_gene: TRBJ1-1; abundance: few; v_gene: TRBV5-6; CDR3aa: CASSRTGAQNTEAFF
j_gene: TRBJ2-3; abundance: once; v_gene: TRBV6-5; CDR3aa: CASSFTGGVPDTQYF
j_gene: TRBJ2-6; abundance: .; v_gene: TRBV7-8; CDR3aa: CASSTSGTGANVLTF
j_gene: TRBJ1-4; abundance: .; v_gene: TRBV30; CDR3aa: CAWRTGGTNEKLFF
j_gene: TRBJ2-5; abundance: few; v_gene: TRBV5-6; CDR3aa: CASSGAMGETQYF
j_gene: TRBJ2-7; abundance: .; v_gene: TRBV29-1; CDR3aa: CSVEGQASYEQYF
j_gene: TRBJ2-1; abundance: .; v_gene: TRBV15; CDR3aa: CATSREGYEQFF
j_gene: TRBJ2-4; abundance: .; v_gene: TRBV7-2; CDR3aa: CASSLEFLLAKNIQYF
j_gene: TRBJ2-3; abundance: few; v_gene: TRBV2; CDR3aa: CASSEDRITDTQYF
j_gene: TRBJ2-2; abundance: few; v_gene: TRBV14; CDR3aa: CASSLIAGLNTGELFF
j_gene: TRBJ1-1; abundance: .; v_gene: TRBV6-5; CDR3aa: CASTRTGGEAFF
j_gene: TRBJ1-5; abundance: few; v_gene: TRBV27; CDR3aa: CASSSGQGLRNQPQHF
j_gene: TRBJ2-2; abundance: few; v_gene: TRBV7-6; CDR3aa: CASSPRTGQTGELFF
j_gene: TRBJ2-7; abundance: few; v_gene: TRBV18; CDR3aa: CASSPGYEQYF